This T cell receptor (beta chain) was obtained from a study of cytomegalovirus exposure and HLA in healthy donors. Study in general: Both the 120 validation repertoires and the approximately 700 first-cohort repertoires used the same platform, as reported by a later analysis.

Profiled with immunoSEQ multiplex PCR; TCRdb holds only in-frame clones, not every one. The data contain 220,000 or so clones, around 86% of them singletons. The CDR3 is 17 amino acids. Germline V gene sequence: CDR1 LNHDA, CDR2 SQIVND (reference sequence). The V gene end was trimmed by 3 bases and the J gene end by 5 bases; junction bases not matched to a gene: 9. V gene TRBV19 combines with J gene TRBJ2-7, with TRBD2 identical over 14 bases. This TCR was recovered from a woman between 18 and 30 years old in good health and CMV-seropositive. The source material was PBMCs. Written as DNA, the CDR3 is TGTGCCAGTAGTATCACACGACTAGCGGGAGGGCCCCACGAGCAGTACTTC. This sequence encodes CASSITRLAGGPHEQYF. Using reference TRBV19 and TRBJ2-7 for the parts outside the CDR3, the full variable domain is DGGITQSPKYLFRKEGQNVTLSCEQNLNHDAMYWYRQDPGQGLRLIYYSQIVNDFQKGDIAEGYSVSREKKESFPLTVTSAQKNPTAFYLCASSITRLAGGPHEQYFGPGTRLTVT.